The present TCR beta chain was sequenced within a study of blood T cells in healthy people across ages. Per the germline V gene, CDR1 is SEHNR and CDR2 is FQNEAQ (reference sequence). The CDR3 sequence is 11 residues long. On this clonotype itself: Since a much larger clone is just one base distant, this may be a read error.

Through a sample-barcoded 5' primer and a J-beta primer mix, a second PCR was run for roughly 7 to 11 cycles. Each CDR3 protein is one row after TCRdb ran MiXCR on the 5' RACE reads. The table lists about 680,000 distinct CDR3 sequences, around half of them singletons. The receptor was isolated from a woman in her fifties or sixties in good health. Sequencing input: blood. The J gene is TRBJ2-5, the V gene TRBV7-9; D unclear. The CDR3 reads CTSSLIETQYF. The CDR3 DNA sequence: TGTACCAGCAGCTTAATAGAGACCCAGTACTTC.